This T cell receptor (beta chain) was identified during a study of T cells in Graves' hyperthyroidism and ophthalmopathy. RNA transcripts were the template for amplifying TCR beta CDR3 regions. Researchers ran a first-round RT-PCR on the TCR CDR3 using the HTBI primer set. Via MiXCR, TCRdb re-called the multiplex PCR reads, giving one row per CDR3 protein. Here the sample spans 300,000 to 350,000 distinct CDR3 sequences, roughly a fifth being singletons. The germline V and J ends were trimmed by 7 bases and 5 bases, with 14 bases remaining between them. This CDR3 has 13 amino acids. The germline CDR1 and CDR2 sequences are SNHLY and FYNNEI. This clonotype was seen many times.

Sequenced: blood. The receptor was derived from a woman in her fifties or sixties with Graves' hyperthyroidism. This chain uses TRBV2 with TRBJ1-1; D is perhaps TRBD1 (6 bases). CDR3 DNA: TGTGCCAGCAAAAGCCAGGGGAGGACTGAAGCTTTCTTT. Protein sequence: CASKSQGRTEAFF.